The 14 T cell receptor beta chains in this list originate from one sample, sequenced in a study of Ad26.COV2.S vaccination and SARS-CoV-2 variants. Generated by immunoSEQ multiplex PCR, the TCRdb table keeps only in-frame clones and is missing some. This table holds just over 350,000 clones, roughly 94% found once. The source material was peripheral blood, sampled after recovery from COVID-19. The receptors derive from a human donor who had recovered from COVID-19.

J is TRBJ2-4 and V is TRBV3-1 (or the pseudogene TRBV3-2); D possibly corresponds to TRBD2 (5 bases). The length of the CDR3 is 18 residues. Germline values: CDR1 LGHDT, CDR2 YNNKEL (reference sequence). Trimming removed 0 bases from V and 0 bases from J, with 15 bases in between. CDR3 nucleotide sequence: TGTGCCAGCAGCCAAGATTTGAGGGAGTCAAGAGCCAAAAACATTCAGTACTTC. Its protein is CASSQDLRESRAKNIQYF.

The chain has TRBV11-3 and TRBJ2-2; 8 bases map to TRBD2. The CDR3 covers 15 residues. Trimming removed 8 bases from V and 2 bases from J; junction bases left unmatched: 7. The V gene's germline CDR1 is SGHNT and CDR2 YENEEA. The CDR3 DNA sequence: TGTGCCAGCGGACCCACTAGCGGCAACACCGGGGAGCTGTTTTTT. Amino acids: CASGPTSGNTGELFF.

Only a few counts were recorded for this clone. This sequence joins TRBV4-1 and TRBJ1-2, with a weak D call TRBD1 (6 bases). V was pared by 0 bases and J by 7 bases, with 15 bases between. This CDR3 is built from 15 residues. Germline CDR1 and CDR2: MGHRA and YSYEKL. CDR3 in DNA: TGCGCCAGCAGCCAAGAATTCAGGGGCGTCGGTGGCTACACCTTC. Residues: CASSQEFRGVGGYTF.

The V gene is TRBV6-5, the J gene TRBJ1-5; no clear D. This CDR3 region has 13 residues. Germline V gene data show CDR1 as MNHEY and CDR2 as SVGAGI. V lost 7 bases and J 0 bases, leaving 7 bases between the germline ends. This CDR3 is CASNGFSNQPQHF. The CDR3 DNA follows: TGTGCCAGCAACGGATTTAGCAATCAGCCCCAGCATTTT.

For the CDR3, the DNA is TGTGCCAGCAGCAAAGATCGGGGCAGGGTTAGAACCGGGGAGCTGTTTTTT. It codes for CASSKDRGRVRTGELFF. The chain carries TRBV21-1 and TRBJ2-2. TRBV21-1 is a listed pseudogene. The CDR3 loop spans 17 amino acids.

As concerns this clone: Different DNA sequences within this sample yield the same CDR3. The chain combines TRBV4-1 with TRBJ1-4; D might be TRBD1 (5 bases). The germline V gene has CDR1 MGHRA and CDR2 YSYEKL. The CDR3 totals 14 residues. Trimming cost V 2 bases and J 5 bases, with 9 bases left between them. This CDR3 is CASSQQGSNEKLFF. DNA of the CDR3: TGCGCCAGCAGCCAACAGGGCTCCAATGAAAAACTGTTTTTT.

The rearrangement joins TRBV11-1 to TRBJ1-1; tentatively, D is TRBD1 (5 bases). V shed 3 bases and J shed 8 bases, with 10 bases lying between them. This CDR3 is built from 12 residues. The germline gives CDR1 SGHAT, CDR2 FQDESV (reference sequence). The CDR3 region is CASSFGGGEAFF. The CDR3 nucleotides are TGTGCCAGCAGCTTCGGGGGAGGCGAAGCTTTCTTT.

The chain joins TRBV15 to TRBJ2-7, with D possibly matching TRBD2 (6 bases). The V gene's germline CDR1 is LNHNV and CDR2 YYDKDF (reference sequence). This CDR3 is 14 amino acids long. The germline V and J ends were trimmed by 3 bases and 6 bases, with 15 bases remaining between them. CDR3 bases: TGTGCCACCAGCAGGGCCCTAGCGAGTATCGAGCAGTACTTC. Translated, it gives CATSRALASIEQYF.

The chain couples TRBV9 to TRBJ1-6; possibly TRBD1 for D (5 bases). V was shortened by 4 bases and J by 13 bases, with 12 bases between the two germline ends. The V gene's germline CDR1 is SGDLS and CDR2 YYNGEE. The CDR3 contains 12 residues. The DNA of the CDR3 is TGTGCCAGCAGCTCCCAGGGTGCCCCCCTCCACTTT. Protein: CASSSQGAPLHF.

The chain is built from TRBV10-3 and TRBJ1-1; maybe TRBD1 (5 bases). The V gene lost 6 bases and the J gene lost 0 bases, with 14 bases spanning the gap. The CDR3 consists of 15 residues. Per germline, CDR1 ENHRY and CDR2 SYGVKD. CDR3 protein: CAIRGSDSLNTEAFF. CDR3 nucleotide sequence: TGTGCCATCAGAGGGTCCGACAGTCTGAACACTGAAGCTTTCTTT.

V and J are TRBV7-9 and TRBJ2-7, with unresolved D. Germline V gene sequence: CDR1 SEHNR, CDR2 FQNEAQ (reference sequence). V gave up 4 bases and J gave up 3 bases, with 4 bases separating them. The CDR3 contains 11 residues. As DNA, the CDR3 is TGTGCCAGCAGCTCCTACTACGAGCAGTACTTC. Residues: CASSSYYEQYF.

The rearrangement links TRBV7-9 to TRBJ2-7; D is tentatively TRBD1 or TRBD2 (7 bases each). Per the germline V gene, CDR1 is SEHNR and CDR2 is FQNEAQ (reference sequence). The CDR3 runs to 13 residues. The V and J ends lost 5 bases and 4 bases respectively, with 12 bases between them. CDR3 sequence reads: CASSQGGGYEQYF. CDR3 in DNA: TGTGCCAGCAGCCAGGGGGGAGGGTACGAGCAGTACTTC.

The gene calls are TRBV2 and TRBJ1-1; unclear D gene. CDR1 and CDR2 from the germline V gene are SNHLY and FYNNEI. Trimming cost V 8 bases and J 5 bases, with 9 bases left between them. The CDR3 spans 11 residues. The chain's CDR3 is CASPRETEAFF. The CDR3 DNA sequence: TGTGCCAGCCCAAGAGAAACTGAAGCTTTCTTT.

CDR3 loop: CASSPEPDSYEQYF. In DNA, the CDR3 is TGCGCCAGCAGCCCGGAACCCGACAGCTACGAGCAGTACTTC. The rearrangement joins TRBV5-1 to TRBJ2-7, with a possible D match to TRBD1 (5 bases). The CDR3 runs 14 residues. Trimming stripped 4 bases from V and 3 bases from J, with 14 bases between. From germline, CDR1 is SGHRS and CDR2 YFSETQ.